A single sample gave rise to the 4 T cell receptor beta chains below, sequenced in a study of T cells after yellow fever vaccination. TCRdb passed the 5' RACE reads through MiXCR, listing each CDR3 protein once. The repertoire holds hundreds of thousands of distinct CDR3 sequences, 13% seen once, with 11% to 15% in the top ten. Sequenced here: PBMCs, sampled on the day of the yellow fever booster vaccination. The origin of the receptors is a man aged 25 to 40 who received the YFV17D yellow fever vaccine.

The chain couples TRBV7-3 to TRBJ2-7; maybe TRBD1 (6 bases). The V end lost 5 bases, the J end lost 2 bases, and 13 bases lay between the germline ends. Per the germline V gene, CDR1 is SGHTA and CDR2 is FQGTGA. This CDR3 spans 14 amino acids. CDR3 nucleotides: TGTGCCAGCAGCGCCCGACAGGACCCCTACGAGCAGTACTTC. Translating it yields CASSARQDPYEQYF.

This clonotype was detected a few times. This chain connects TRBV20-1 to TRBJ2-1; TRBD1 is a possible D gene (5 bases). Germline CDR1 reads DFQATT; CDR2 reads SNEGSKA (reference sequence). The CDR3 contains 11 residues. Trimming shortened V by 0 bases and J by 14 bases, and 11 bases separated the two germline ends. The CDR3 spells CSARERGMEFF. Written as DNA, the CDR3 is TGCAGTGCTAGAGAAAGGGGCATGGAGTTCTTC.

This clonotype showed up just a few times. The CDR3 here is CASTSDLRTDTQYF. The CDR3 nucleotides read TGTGCCAGCACCTCGGACTTGCGCACAGATACGCAGTATTTT. V usage is TRBV12-3 or TRBV12-4 and J usage is TRBJ2-3; D is possibly TRBD2 (5 bases). The CDR3 covers 14 residues. The germline V and J ends were trimmed by 7 bases and 1 base, with 12 bases remaining between them.

The V gene is TRBV15, the J gene TRBJ1-1; D gene unclear. V lost 0 bases and J 4 bases, leaving 9 bases between the germline ends. The CDR3 consists of 14 residues. Looked up from germline, CDR1 is LNHNV and CDR2 is YYDKDF (reference sequence). The CDR3: CATSRDGPVTEAFF. In DNA, the CDR3 is TGTGCCACCAGCAGAGATGGTCCCGTCACTGAAGCTTTCTTT.